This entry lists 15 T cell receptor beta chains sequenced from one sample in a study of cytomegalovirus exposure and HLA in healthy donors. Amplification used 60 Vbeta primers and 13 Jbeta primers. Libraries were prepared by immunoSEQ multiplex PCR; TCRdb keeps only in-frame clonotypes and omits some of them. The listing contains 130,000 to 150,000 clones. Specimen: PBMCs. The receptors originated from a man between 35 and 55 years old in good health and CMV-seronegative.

The CDR3 sequence is CASSLGSVYEQYF. CDR3 nucleotide sequence: TGTGCCAGCAGTTTAGGCTCAGTCTACGAGCAGTACTTC. V and J are TRBV27 and TRBJ2-7; D ambiguous. Germline V gives CDR1 MNHEY, CDR2 SMNVEV (reference sequence). Trimming took 2 bases from V and 3 from J, leaving 8 bases between them. The CDR3 runs to 13 residues.

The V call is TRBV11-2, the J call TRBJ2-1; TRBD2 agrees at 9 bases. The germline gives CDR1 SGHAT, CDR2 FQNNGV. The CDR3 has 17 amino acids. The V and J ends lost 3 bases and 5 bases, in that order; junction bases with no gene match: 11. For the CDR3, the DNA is TGTGCCAGCAGCTTTATCGGGGGACTAGCAGTCAACAATGAGCAGTTCTTC. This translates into CASSFIGGLAVNNEQFF.

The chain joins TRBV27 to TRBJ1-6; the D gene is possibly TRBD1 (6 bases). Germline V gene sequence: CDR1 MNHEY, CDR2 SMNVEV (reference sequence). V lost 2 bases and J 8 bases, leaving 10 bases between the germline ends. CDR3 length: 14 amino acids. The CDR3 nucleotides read TGTGCCAGCAGTTTAGGGGGGGCAGATTCACCCCTCCACTTT. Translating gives CASSLGGADSPLHF.

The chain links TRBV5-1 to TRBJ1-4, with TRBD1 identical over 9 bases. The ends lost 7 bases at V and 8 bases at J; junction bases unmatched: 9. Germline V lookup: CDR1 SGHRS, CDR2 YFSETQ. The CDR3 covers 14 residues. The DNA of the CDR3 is TGCGCCAGCCAAGCCGGGACAGGGAGAGAAAAACTGTTTTTT. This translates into CASQAGTGREKLFF.

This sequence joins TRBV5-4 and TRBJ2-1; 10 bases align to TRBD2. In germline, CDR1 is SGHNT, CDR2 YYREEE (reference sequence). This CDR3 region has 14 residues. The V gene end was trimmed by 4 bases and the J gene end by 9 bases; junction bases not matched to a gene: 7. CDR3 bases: TGTGCCAGCAGCCGAGCGGGGGGGCGTAGTGAGCAGTTCTTC. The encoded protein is CASSRAGGRSEQFF.

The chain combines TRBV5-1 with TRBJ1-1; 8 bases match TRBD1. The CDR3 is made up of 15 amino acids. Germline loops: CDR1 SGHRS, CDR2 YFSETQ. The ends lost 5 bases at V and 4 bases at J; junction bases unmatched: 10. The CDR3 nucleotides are TGCGCCAGCAGACGAACCGGACAGGGCGGCACTGAAGCTTTCTTT. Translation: CASRRTGQGGTEAFF.

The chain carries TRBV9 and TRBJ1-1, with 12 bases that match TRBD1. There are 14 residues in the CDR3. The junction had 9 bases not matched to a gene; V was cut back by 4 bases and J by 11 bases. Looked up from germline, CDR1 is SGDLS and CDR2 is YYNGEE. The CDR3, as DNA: TGTGCCAGCAGCCTCGGGACAGGGGGCGCAGGGGCTTTCTTT. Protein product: CASSLGTGGAGAFF.

The CDR3 nucleotides are TGCAGCGCCACCCCAGGGATAGGGGTGAGAGGCTATGGCTACACCTTC. Amino acids: CSATPGIGVRGYGYTF. The chain links TRBV29-1 to TRBJ1-2; TRBD1 might be the D (5 bases). This CDR3 region has 16 residues. The germline CDR1 and CDR2 sequences are SQVTM and ANQGSEA. The germline V and J ends were trimmed by 7 bases and 4 bases, with 25 bases remaining between them.

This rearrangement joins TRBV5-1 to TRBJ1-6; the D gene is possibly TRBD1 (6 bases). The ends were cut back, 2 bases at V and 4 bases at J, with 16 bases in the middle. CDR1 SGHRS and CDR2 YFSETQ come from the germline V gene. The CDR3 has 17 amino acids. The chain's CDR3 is CASSFGGDTIYNSPLHF. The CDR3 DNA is TGCGCCAGCAGCTTTGGGGGGGACACGATTTATAATTCACCCCTCCACTTT.

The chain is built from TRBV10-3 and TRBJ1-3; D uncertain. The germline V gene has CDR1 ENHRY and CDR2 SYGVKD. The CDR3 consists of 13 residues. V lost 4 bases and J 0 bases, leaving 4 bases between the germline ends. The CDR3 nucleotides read TGTGCCATCAGTGGGAGCTCTGGAAACACCATATATTTT. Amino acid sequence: CAISGSSGNTIYF.

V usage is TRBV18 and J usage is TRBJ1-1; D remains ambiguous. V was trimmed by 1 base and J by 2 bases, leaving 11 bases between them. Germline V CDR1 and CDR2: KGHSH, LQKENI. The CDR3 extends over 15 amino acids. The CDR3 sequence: CASSPRQRLNTEAFF. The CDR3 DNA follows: TGTGCCAGCTCACCACGGCAGAGGCTTAACACTGAAGCTTTCTTT.

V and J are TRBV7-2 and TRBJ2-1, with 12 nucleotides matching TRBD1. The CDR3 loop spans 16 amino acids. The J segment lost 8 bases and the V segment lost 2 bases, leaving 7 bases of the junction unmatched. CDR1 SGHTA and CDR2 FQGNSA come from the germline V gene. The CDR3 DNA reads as TGTGCCAGCAGCTTATCTGTGGGACAGGGGGCCTATGAGCAGTTCTTC. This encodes CASSLSVGQGAYEQFF.

CDR3: CASSSRTGWETQYF. The DNA for the CDR3 is TGTGCCAGCAGTTCCCGGACAGGGTGGGAGACCCAGTACTTC. The chain is built from TRBV27 and TRBJ2-5, with TRBD1 identical over 8 bases. The CDR3 length is 14 residues. In germline, CDR1 is MNHEY, CDR2 SMNVEV (reference sequence). J gave up 5 bases and V 4 bases, and 6 bases lay outside the gene matches.

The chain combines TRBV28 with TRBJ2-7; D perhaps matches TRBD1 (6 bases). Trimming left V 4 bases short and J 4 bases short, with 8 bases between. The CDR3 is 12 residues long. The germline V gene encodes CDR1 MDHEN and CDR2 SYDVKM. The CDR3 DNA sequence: TGTGCCAGCAGTTCCGACAGGTACGAGCAGTACTTC. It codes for CASSSDRYEQYF.

The CDR3 spells CASSPAGAAGNTIYF. The CDR3, as DNA: TGTGCCAGCTCACCAGCAGGGGCGGCTGGAAACACCATATATTTT. This chain joins TRBV18 and TRBJ1-3, with D possibly TRBD1 on 6 matching bases. V lost 2 bases and J lost 2, with 10 bases in between. The CDR3 is 15 residues long. Germline CDR1 and CDR2: KGHSH and LQKENI.